This T cell receptor (beta chain) was observed in a study of T-cell memory formation after mild COVID-19. Note on this clonotype: Its antigen remains unknown.

General study points: CM and EM subsets held most contracting CD4+ clones; EMRA held CD8+ ones. Clones contracting day 15 to 85 were balanced CD4/CD8; later expanders leaned CD4+.

The V end was cut by 1 base, the J end by 7 bases, with 11 bases between. Germline-derived CDR1 and CDR2 are MNHEY and SVGEGT. CDR3 length: 13 amino acids. In TCRdb, the 5' RACE reads were re-called with MiXCR into one record per CDR3 protein. The sample gives roughly 190,000 distinct CDR3 sequences, about 10% of which show up once; less than 4% is in the top ten. Specimen: PBMCs or a T cell subset sorted from them (not recorded which). This TCR was sampled from a man younger than 35 who had mild COVID-19 (a few samples of this study predate the infection). Cell type and time point are not known. The chain uses TRBV6-2 or TRBV6-3 and TRBJ2-7; possible D gene TRBD2, 6 bases. The CDR3 loop reads CASSYFPGEEQYF. The DNA of the CDR3 is TGTGCCAGCAGTTACTTCCCGGGGGAAGAGCAGTACTTC.